The 11 T cell receptor beta chains below come from one sample, sequenced in a study of T-cell reconstitution after alpha-beta-depleted transplantation in children. The authors prepared the TCRbeta library with unique molecular identifiers. Each CDR3 protein gets one entry after TCRdb re-called the PCR reads with MiXCR. The sample includes roughly 160,000 distinct CDR3 sequences, 11% of them seen just once. The sequenced sample was PBMCs, obtained before TCRalphabeta/CD19-depleted stem cell transplant. The receptor source for this set is a boy aged 2-9 years with acute myeloid leukemia, due to receive a stem cell transplant.

At least ten counts were recorded for this clonotype. The chain has TRBV7-2 and TRBJ1-1, with D possibly matching TRBD1 (5 bases). The CDR3 covers 15 residues. Trimming took 4 bases from V and 0 from J, leaving 12 bases between them. Germline V gene sequence: CDR1 SGHTA, CDR2 FQGNSA. CDR3 DNA sequence: TGTGCCAGCAGCTCCAAAGGGGCCGTGAACACTGAAGCTTTCTTT. This sequence encodes CASSSKGAVNTEAFF. The full variable domain, completed using reference TRBV7-2 and TRBJ1-1, is GAGVSQSPSNKVTEKGKDVELRCDPISGHTALYWYRQSLGQGLEFLIYFQGNSAPDKSGLPSDRFSAERTGGSVSTLTIQRTQQEDSAVYLCASSSKGAVNTEAFFGQGTRLTVV.

This clonotype came up many times. The chain links TRBV5-1 to TRBJ1-1; 8 positions agree with TRBD1. The CDR3 has 15 amino acids. Germline values: CDR1 SGHRS, CDR2 YFSETQ. V shed 4 bases, J shed 1 base, and the junction held 6 bases outside the gene matches. CDR3: CASSPGQAPNTEAFF. In DNA form, the CDR3 reads TGCGCCAGCAGCCCGGGACAGGCGCCGAACACTGAAGCTTTCTTT.

The DNA for the CDR3 is TGCGCCAGCAGCACCGAAGAGGTACGCCAGGTCGGGCAGTACTTC. It encodes CASSTEEVRQVGQYF. The chain joins TRBV5-1 to TRBJ2-7; no definite D call. The CDR3 is made up of 15 amino acids. V was cut by 4 bases and J by 9 bases, with 23 bases left in between. CDR1 and CDR2 from the germline V gene are SGHRS and YFSETQ.

This clonotype appeared once. The chain joins TRBV20-1 to TRBJ2-5; 7 bases agree with TRBD1. The CDR3 runs 15 residues. V gave up 6 bases and J gave up 9 bases; unmatched junction bases: 19. Per germline, CDR1 DFQATT and CDR2 SNEGSKA (reference sequence). CDR3 sequence: CSATRTGPFQDPQYF. DNA of the CDR3: TGCAGTGCCACGAGGACAGGCCCCTTCCAAGATCCCCAGTACTTC.

This clonotype was detected ten times or more. The genes are TRBV5-1 and TRBJ2-1; 7 nucleotides align to TRBD1. Germline CDR1 reads SGHRS; CDR2 reads YFSETQ. The CDR3 has 19 residues. With V trimmed by 0 bases and J by 7 bases, 19 bases remained unmatched. The CDR3 here is CASSLARIQGQGVGNEQFF. CDR3 in DNA: TGCGCCAGCAGCTTGGCCCGAATACAGGGTCAGGGGGTTGGGAATGAGCAGTTCTTC.

This clonotype was counted ten times or more. This sequence joins TRBV2 and TRBJ1-5, with TRBD1 matching 8 bases. The CDR3 consists of 15 residues. Unmatched junction bases numbered 13, after V lost 9 bases and J lost 6 bases. CDR1 and CDR2 (germline): SNHLY, FYNNEI. CDR3 protein: CASMNLGDRGQPQHF. CDR3 nucleotide sequence: TGTGCCAGTATGAATCTTGGTGACAGGGGTCAGCCCCAGCATTTT.

This clonotype was counted ten times or more. The rearrangement joins TRBV3-1 to TRBJ2-7; maybe TRBD2 (7 bases). The CDR3 runs to 12 residues. V was trimmed by 11 bases and J by 4 bases, leaving 15 bases between them. The germline CDR1 and CDR2 sequences are LGHDT and YNNKEL (reference sequence). The CDR3 DNA follows: TGTGCCCCAATCGGGGGGCAGTACGAGCAGTACGTC. Translated, it gives CAPIGGQYEQYV.

This clonotype was seen at least ten times. The chain carries TRBV10-2 and TRBJ2-3; 10 nucleotides agree with TRBD2. The CDR3 runs 17 residues. V lost 0 bases and J lost 6; bases outside the gene matches: 9. The germline V gene encodes CDR1 WSHSY and CDR2 SAAADI. CDR3 coding DNA: TGCGCCAGCAGTGAGTCCAGGCTAGCGGGAGTAACGGATACGCAGTATTTT. This sequence encodes CASSESRLAGVTDTQYF.

This clonotype was seen more than once but under ten times. The gene calls are TRBV6-1 and TRBJ2-4; D possibly matches TRBD1 or TRBD2 (5 bases each). The CDR3 has 14 residues. Trimming pared 9 bases from V and 3 bases from J, leaving 15 bases between. Germline V CDR1 and CDR2: MNHNS, SASEGT. The CDR3 DNA is TGTGCCAGTAAGGGGATGGGGGTCAAAAACATTCAGTACTTC. It translates to CASKGMGVKNIQYF.

Ten or more counts support this clonotype. The chain employs TRBV28 and TRBJ2-5, with D perhaps assigned TRBD1 or TRBD2 (6 bases each). Germline V gene lookup returns CDR1 MDHEN and CDR2 SYDVKM. CDR3 size: 13 residues. The germline V and J ends were trimmed by 7 bases and 5 bases, with 14 bases remaining between them. CDR3 loop: CASINTGAETQYF. The CDR3 region has the DNA TGTGCCAGCATCAATACGGGGGCCGAGACCCAGTACTTC.

Many counts were recorded for this clonotype. The chain combines TRBV20-1 with TRBJ2-3, with a tentative D call TRBD1 (5 bases). Trimming removed 5 bases from V and 5 bases from J, with 8 bases in between. Germline V lookup: CDR1 DFQATT, CDR2 SNEGSKA (reference sequence). There are 11 residues in the CDR3. The CDR3 spells CSAQGGDTQYF. The CDR3 DNA sequence: TGCAGTGCTCAGGGTGGAGATACGCAGTATTTT.